The source of this T cell receptor beta chain is a study of blood T cell repertoires in COVID-19. At the level of the study: Samples representing acute and convalescent COVID-19 were sourced from the United States, Italy and Spain.

In terms of age and location, participants ranged from roughly 18 to 100 years and lived in 24 US areas. Clinical history reported by participants formed the basis on which cohorts were assigned. Recovered Cohort 3 donors showed two negative PCRs, clearance, or symptom resolution. Germline V gene data show CDR1 as MGHRA and CDR2 as YSYEKL. The trim removed 1 base at V and 6 bases at J, leaving 11 bases unmatched. CDR3 length equals 17 residues. Assay: immunoSEQ multiplex PCR; the TCRdb copy retains only in-frame clones and omits some. The sample yields 200,000 to 250,000 clones, about nine tenths seen once.

This clonotype was sampled from a woman under 30 who had recovered from COVID-19. The chain joins TRBV4-1 to TRBJ1-5; 8 nucleotides agree with TRBD1. Sequencing used PBMCs or T cells enriched from blood (not recorded which). The CDR3 sequence: CASSQGPTGGMGQPQHF. The CDR3 nucleotides are TGCGCCAGCAGCCAAGGACCCACAGGGGGTATGGGTCAGCCCCAGCATTTT.